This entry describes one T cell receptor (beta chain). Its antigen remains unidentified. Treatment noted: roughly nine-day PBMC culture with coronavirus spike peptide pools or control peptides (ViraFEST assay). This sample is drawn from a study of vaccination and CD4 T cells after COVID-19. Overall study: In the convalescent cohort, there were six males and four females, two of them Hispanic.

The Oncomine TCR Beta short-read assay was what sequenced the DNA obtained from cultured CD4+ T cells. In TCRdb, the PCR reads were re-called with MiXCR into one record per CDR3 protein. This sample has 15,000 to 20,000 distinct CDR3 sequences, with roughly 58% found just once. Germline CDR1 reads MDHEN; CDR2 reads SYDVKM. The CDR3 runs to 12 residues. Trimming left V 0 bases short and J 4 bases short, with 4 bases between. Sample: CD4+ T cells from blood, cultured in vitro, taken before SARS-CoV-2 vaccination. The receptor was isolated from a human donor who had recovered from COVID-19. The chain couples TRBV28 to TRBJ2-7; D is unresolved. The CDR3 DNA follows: TGTGCCAGCAGTTTATGGGGGTACGAGCAGTACTTC. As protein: CASSLWGYEQYF.